The present T cell receptor (beta chain) was sequenced within a study of blood T cell repertoires in COVID-19. The participants were between about 18 and 95 years old and came from under 25 US areas. Participants were placed into cohorts based on the clinical history they reported. Source study methods: How many nucleated cells were present was estimated from reference gene primer amplification. Only in-frame clones appear in the TCRdb table, and some are missing; sequencing was by immunoSEQ multiplex PCR. D and trimming were read from the DNA, whereas the V and J calls and clone size are those reported in that table. The top ten hold 0.95% to 1.5% of the sample, which has around 250,000 clones, around 88% seen once. The material sequenced was PBMCs or T cells enriched from blood (not recorded which). This receptor was obtained from a woman in her forties with acute COVID-19.

CDR3 region: CASASRGGQSYNEQFF. The CDR3 nucleotides read TGTGCCAGTGCTTCCCGCGGCGGACAGTCCTACAATGAGCAGTTCTTC. V and J are TRBV19 and TRBJ2-1, with D possibly being TRBD1 (6 bases). The CDR3 contains 16 residues. Germline loops: CDR1 LNHDA, CDR2 SQIVND (reference sequence). Between the trimmed V and J ends, which lost 8 bases and 1 base, there was a span of 18 bases.